These T cell receptor beta chains were read from a single sample in a study of CD8 T cells in ankylosing spondylitis. One entry per CDR3 protein results from TCRdb running MiXCR on the 5' RACE reads. The table has over 150,000 distinct CDR3 sequences, more than 10% seen once. Material for sequencing was blood, either unsorted or a sorted T cell fraction (not recorded which). The receptor source for this set is a male donor with ankylosing spondylitis or in good health (not recorded which). CDR3s include the opening cysteine and the closing phenylalanine or tryptophan. Fields, in order: D gene, clone size, V gene, J gene, CDR3 protein, CDR3 DNA. The D gene is left open where the match is weak. Rows give clone size only sometimes, using once, few, many, or a class for an expanded clone.

D: -
size: few
V: TRBV7-7
J: TRBJ2-2
CDR3: CASSPGRANNGELFF
DNA: TGTGCCAGCAGCCCCGGCAGGGCAAATAACGGGGAGCTGTTTTTT

D: TRBD2
size: few
V: TRBV11-2
J: TRBJ2-7
CDR3: CASSREAGAYEQYF
DNA: TGTGCCAGCAGCCGCGAAGCGGGAGCCTACGAGCAGTACTTC

D: -
size: -
V: TRBV4-1
J: TRBJ2-7
CDR3: CASSQVGDNSYEQYF
DNA: TGCGCCAGCAGCCAAGTAGGAGACAACTCCTACGAGCAGTACTTC

D: TRBD2
size: many
V: TRBV29-1
J: TRBJ2-7
CDR3: CSVAPSGYYEQYF
DNA: TGCAGCGTTGCCCCTAGCGGGTACTACGAGCAGTACTTC

D: TRBD2
size: many
V: TRBV12-3/TRBV12-4
J: TRBJ2-7
CDR3: CASSFGGRAYEQYF
DNA: TGTGCCAGCAGTTTCGGCGGGAGGGCTTACGAGCAGTACTTC

D: -
size: -
V: TRBV20-1
J: TRBJ1-4
CDR3: CSASGLDEKLFF
DNA: TGCAGTGCTAGTGGGTTAGACGAAAAACTGTTTTTT

D: -
size: -
V: TRBV12-3/TRBV12-4
J: TRBJ2-5
CDR3: CASSLELGGETQYF
DNA: TGTGCCAGCAGTTTGGAACTAGGAGGAGAGACCCAGTACTTC

D: -
size: -
V: TRBV14
J: TRBJ2-1
CDR3: CASSPPGTVVNEQFF
DNA: TGTGCCAGCAGCCCCCCCGGGACCGTCGTGAATGAGCAGTTCTTC

D: -
size: -
V: TRBV12-3/TRBV12-4
J: TRBJ2-3
CDR3: CASSSVSGTTDTQYF
DNA: TGTGCCAGCAGTTCCGTGTCCGGGACCACAGATACGCAGTATTTT

D: -
size: few
V: TRBV6-5
J: TRBJ1-2
CDR3: CASSYSRGGSGYGYTF
DNA: TGTGCCAGCAGTTACTCGCGGGGGGGATCCGGCTATGGCTACACCTTC

D: -
size: -
V: TRBV24-1
J: TRBJ2-3
CDR3: CATSVGQYGGDTQYF
DNA: TGTGCCACCAGTGTAGGGCAGTACGGTGGAGATACGCAGTATTTT

D: -
size: few
V: TRBV7-8
J: TRBJ2-5
CDR3: CASSVLAIRPKETQYF
DNA: TGTGCCAGCAGCGTCCTAGCGATAAGGCCAAAAGAGACCCAGTACTTC

D: TRBD2
size: -
V: TRBV4-1
J: TRBJ2-3
CDR3: CASSPVGTSPSDTQYF
DNA: TGCGCCAGCAGCCCCGTTGGGACTAGCCCATCAGATACGCAGTATTTT

D: TRBD1
size: many
V: TRBV12-3/TRBV12-4
J: TRBJ1-1
CDR3: CASSFLRGVNTEAFF
DNA: TGTGCCAGCAGTTTTCTCAGGGGGGTGAACACTGAAGCTTTCTTT

D: -
size: -
V: TRBV12-3/TRBV12-4
J: TRBJ2-2
CDR3: CAVRAGELFF
DNA: TGTGCCGTCAGGGCCGGGGAGCTGTTTTTT

D: -
size: many
V: TRBV4-1
J: TRBJ2-3
CDR3: CASSQDLRGESTDTQYF
DNA: TGCGCCAGCAGCCAAGATTTACGGGGAGAGAGCACAGATACGCAGTATTTT

D: -
size: many
V: TRBV29-1
J: TRBJ2-1
CDR3: CSVVDGDEQFF
DNA: TGCAGCGTGGTAGACGGCGATGAGCAGTTCTTC

D: -
size: -
V: TRBV7-9
J: TRBJ2-6
CDR3: CASSLDGANVLTF
DNA: TGTGCCAGCAGCTTAGACGGGGCCAACGTCCTGACTTTC

D: -
size: few
V: TRBV7-9
J: TRBJ2-6
CDR3: CASSPRTVTTGANVLTF
DNA: TGTGCCAGCAGCCCCCGGACAGTAACTACTGGGGCCAACGTCCTGACTTTC

D: -
size: few
V: TRBV18
J: TRBJ2-3
CDR3: CASSPPQADTQYF
DNA: TGTGCCAGCTCACCACCGCAGGCAGATACGCAGTATTTT

D: -
size: few
V: TRBV5-1
J: TRBJ2-1
CDR3: CASSLEPFGASYNEQFF
DNA: TGCGCCAGCAGCTTGGAACCCTTCGGGGCGTCCTACAATGAGCAGTTCTTC

D: -
size: -
V: TRBV29-1
J: TRBJ1-1
CDR3: CSAGREVNTEAFF
DNA: TGCAGCGCTGGACGTGAGGTGAACACTGAAGCTTTCTTT

D: TRBD2
size: once
V: TRBV19
J: TRBJ2-7
CDR3: CASSYKGLTGYEQYF
DNA: TGTGCCAGTAGTTACAAGGGACTAACTGGGTACGAGCAGTACTTC

D: -
size: many
V: TRBV12-3/TRBV12-4
J: TRBJ2-7
CDR3: CASSESTPYEQYF
DNA: TGTGCCAGCAGTGAGAGTACCCCCTACGAGCAGTACTTC

D: -
size: many
V: TRBV10-3
J: TRBJ2-6
CDR3: CAISEGADSISGANVLTF
DNA: TGTGCCATCAGTGAGGGGGCCGACAGTATCTCTGGGGCCAACGTCCTGACTTTC

D: -
size: many
V: TRBV4-1
J: TRBJ2-7
CDR3: CASSQVPRGSAYEQYF
DNA: TGCGCCAGCAGCCAAGTTCCCCGGGGCTCAGCCTACGAGCAGTACTTC

D: -
size: few
V: TRBV5-6
J: TRBJ1-4
CDR3: CASSLKGLAEKLFF
DNA: TGTGCCAGCAGCTTGAAAGGTTTGGCTGAAAAACTGTTTTTT

D: -
size: few
V: TRBV10-3
J: TRBJ2-7
CDR3: CAISESIGSYEQYF
DNA: TGTGCCATCAGTGAGTCGATTGGGTCCTACGAGCAGTACTTC

D: TRBD2
size: -
V: TRBV7-6
J: TRBJ2-3
CDR3: CASSLPGQPGLAGAADTQYF
DNA: TGTGCCAGCAGCCTACCGGGACAGCCGGGACTAGCGGGAGCGGCAGATACGCAGTATTTT

D: TRBD1
size: -
V: TRBV27
J: TRBJ1-2
CDR3: CASSPGTGDFYGYTF
DNA: TGTGCCAGCAGTCCAGGGACAGGGGATTTCTATGGCTACACCTTC

D: TRBD2
size: few
V: TRBV29-1
J: TRBJ2-2
CDR3: CSVDSAGDTGELFF
DNA: TGCAGCGTTGATTCAGCGGGGGACACCGGGGAGCTGTTTTTT

D: -
size: -
V: TRBV5-6
J: TRBJ2-6
CDR3: CASSFYAGANVLTF
DNA: TGTGCCAGCAGCTTTTATGCTGGGGCCAACGTCCTGACTTTC

D: TRBD1
size: many
V: TRBV4-1
J: TRBJ1-2
CDR3: CASSQEGTVGYTF
DNA: TGCGCCAGCAGCCAAGAGGGGACAGTTGGCTACACCTTC

D: -
size: few
V: TRBV7-9
J: TRBJ2-1
CDR3: CASSPDREQFF
DNA: TGTGCCAGCAGTCCAGACAGAGAGCAGTTCTTC

D: TRBD2
size: -
V: TRBV12-3/TRBV12-4
J: TRBJ2-1
CDR3: CASSQGGTSGEQFF
DNA: TGTGCCAGCAGTCAAGGAGGGACTAGCGGGGAGCAGTTCTTC

D: -
size: -
V: TRBV9
J: TRBJ2-1
CDR3: CASSPRDDYNEQFF
DNA: TGTGCCAGCAGCCCAAGGGACGATTACAATGAGCAGTTCTTC

D: TRBD2
size: -
V: TRBV20-1
J: TRBJ2-1
CDR3: CSARDQALAGVNEQFF
DNA: TGCAGTGCTAGAGATCAGGCACTAGCGGGTGTAAATGAGCAGTTCTTC

D: TRBD1
size: -
V: TRBV12-3/TRBV12-4
J: TRBJ2-7
CDR3: CASSWDRNNAYEQYF
DNA: TGTGCCAGCAGCTGGGACAGGAACAACGCCTACGAGCAGTACTTC

D: TRBD1
size: few
V: TRBV4-1
J: TRBJ1-1
CDR3: CASSQHGQGAKNTEAFF
DNA: TGCGCCAGCAGCCAACATGGACAGGGGGCGAAGAACACTGAAGCTTTCTTT

D: -
size: many
V: TRBV7-9
J: TRBJ2-7
CDR3: CASSLVIGPYGQYF
DNA: TGTGCCAGCAGCTTAGTTATAGGACCCTACGGGCAGTACTTC

D: -
size: -
V: TRBV20-1
J: TRBJ2-5
CDR3: CSATFQGLGTQYF
DNA: TGCAGTGCCACCTTCCAGGGTCTGGGGACCCAGTACTTC

D: -
size: -
V: TRBV5-1
J: TRBJ1-4
CDR3: CASSDWEDEFEKLFF
DNA: TGCGCCAGCAGTGATTGGGAGGACGAATTTGAAAAACTGTTTTTT